This T cell receptor (beta chain) was sequenced during a study of T cells in women clearing cervical HPV infection. Study-level information: Case blood drawn at lesion detection; control blood after infection cleared.

V shed 0 bases, J shed 5 bases, and the junction held 5 bases outside the gene matches. From germline, CDR1 is SGHRS and CDR2 YFSETQ. This CDR3 spans 15 amino acids. TCRdb keeps only in-frame clones here, not all; method: immunoSEQ multiplex PCR. Its table records fewer than 50,000 clones. Regarding this clone: Its target is not known. Read sequence stops 3 residues before the CDR3 end, and the germline J gene provides the missing end.

Notes on the study in general: A classifier using richness and V gene abundances reached an AUC of 0.83.

This receptor was obtained from a woman between 18 and 75 years old with a cervical HPV16 infection that either progressed to CIN3+ or cleared (not recorded which). Specimen: blood buffy coat. This chain connects TRBV5-1 to TRBJ1-1; TRBD1 agrees at 9 bases. The CDR3 here is CASSLGTGVFTEAFF. CDR3 DNA, as far as it was read: TGCGCCAGCAGCTTGGGGACAGGGGTGTTTACTGAA.